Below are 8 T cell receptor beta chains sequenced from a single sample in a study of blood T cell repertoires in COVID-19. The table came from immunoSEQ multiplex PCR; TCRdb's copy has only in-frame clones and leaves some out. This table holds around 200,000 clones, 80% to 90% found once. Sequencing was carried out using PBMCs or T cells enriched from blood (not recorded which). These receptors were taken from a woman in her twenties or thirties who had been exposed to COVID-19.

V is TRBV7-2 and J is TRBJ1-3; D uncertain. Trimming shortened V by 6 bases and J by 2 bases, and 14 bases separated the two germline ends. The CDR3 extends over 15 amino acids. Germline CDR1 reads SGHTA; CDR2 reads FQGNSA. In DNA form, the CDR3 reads TGTGCCAGCAGATTGACCCGAGGTACTGGAAACACCATATATTTT. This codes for CASRLTRGTGNTIYF.

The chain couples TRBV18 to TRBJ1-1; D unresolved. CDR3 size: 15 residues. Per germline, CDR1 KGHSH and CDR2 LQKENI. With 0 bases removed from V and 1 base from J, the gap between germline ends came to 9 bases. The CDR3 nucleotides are TGTGCCAGCTCACCACCCGGGGTCCCGAACACTGAAGCTTTCTTT. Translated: CASSPPGVPNTEAFF.

CDR3 bases: TGTGCCAGTAGTATTGCACAGTACTATGGCTACACCTTC. It yields the protein CASSIAQYYGYTF. This sequence joins TRBV19 and TRBJ1-2; D uncertain. The V end lost 3 bases, the J end lost 3 bases, and 8 bases lay between the germline ends. This CDR3 comprises 13 residues. Germline V gene lookup returns CDR1 LNHDA and CDR2 SQIVND (reference sequence).

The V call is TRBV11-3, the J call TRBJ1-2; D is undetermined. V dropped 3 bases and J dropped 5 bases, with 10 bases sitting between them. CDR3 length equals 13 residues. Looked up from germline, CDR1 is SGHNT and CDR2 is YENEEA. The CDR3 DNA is TGTGCCAGCAGCTTGGGCATCAGATATGGCTACACCTTC. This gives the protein CASSLGIRYGYTF.

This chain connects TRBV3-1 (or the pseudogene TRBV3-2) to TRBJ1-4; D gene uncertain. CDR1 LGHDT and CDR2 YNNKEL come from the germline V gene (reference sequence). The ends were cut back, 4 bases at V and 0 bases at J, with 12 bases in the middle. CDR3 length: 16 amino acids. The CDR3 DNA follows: TGTGCCAGCAGCCGCCAATTCGGGGCAACTAATGAAAAACTGTTTTTT. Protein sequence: CASSRQFGATNEKLFF.

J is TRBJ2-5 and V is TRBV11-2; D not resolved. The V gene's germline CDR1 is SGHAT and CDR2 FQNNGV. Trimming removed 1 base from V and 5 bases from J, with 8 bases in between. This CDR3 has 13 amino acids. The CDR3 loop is CASSLGPRETQYF. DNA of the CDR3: TGTGCCAGCAGCTTAGGCCCTCGGGAGACCCAGTACTTC.

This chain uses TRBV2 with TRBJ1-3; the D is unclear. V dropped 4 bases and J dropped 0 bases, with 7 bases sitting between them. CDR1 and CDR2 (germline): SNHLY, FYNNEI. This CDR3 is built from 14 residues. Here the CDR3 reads CASSAVNSGNTIYF. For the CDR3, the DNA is TGTGCCAGCAGTGCTGTAAACTCTGGAAACACCATATATTTT.

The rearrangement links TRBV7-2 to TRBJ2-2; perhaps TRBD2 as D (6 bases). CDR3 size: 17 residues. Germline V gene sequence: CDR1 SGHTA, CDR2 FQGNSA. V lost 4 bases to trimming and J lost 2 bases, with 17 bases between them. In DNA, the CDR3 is TGTGCCAGCAGCTCCTCCCAACCGGGACTTAACACCGGGGAGCTGTTTTTT. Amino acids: CASSSSQPGLNTGELFF.